The clone carrying this TCR beta chain was found many times. The record originates from a study of metastatic and nonmetastatic thyroid tumors. The junction had 10 bases not matched to a gene; V was cut back by 6 bases and J by 5 bases. CDR3 length: 13 amino acids. Germline CDR1 and CDR2: DFQATT and SNEGSKA (reference sequence). Using MiXCR, TCRdb re-called clones from the PCR reads. Found here are roughly 42,000 clones, 15% to 20% of them singletons; the top ten hold roughly 13%. Thyroid surgery took place with no prior treatment in any patient. The receptor was isolated from a female donor with papillary thyroid cancer or a benign thyroid nodule (not recorded which). Some clones in this sample may be carry-over from other donors' samples. The chain links TRBV20-1 to TRBJ2-7, with 7 bases lining up with TRBD1. Sample: tumor tissue. The CDR3 DNA is TGCAGTGCCCGGACAGGTTCCAACGACGAGCAGTACTTC. It is translated as CSARTGSNDEQYF.